This T cell receptor beta chain was sequenced in a study of cytomegalovirus exposure and HLA in healthy donors. Study as a whole: Most genotyped donors, over 70% of 300 to 400, had Caucasian-associated genetic ancestry. Points from the study as a whole: It has been reported that TCR beta sequences accurately predicted the HLA-A and HLA-B alleles of most subjects. Presence/absence analyses took donor sequencing depth as roughly uniform. Several of the most significant clusters appeared linked to common viral pathogens, based on a later analysis.

The PCR ran on 60 Vbeta and 13 Jbeta primers. The method was immunoSEQ multiplex PCR; TCRdb's version includes in-frame clones alone and lacks a portion of them. The table records about 82,000 clones, around 9.1% of them present only once. Details on this clone: Its antigen is unknown.

With 4 bases removed from V and 6 bases from J, the gap between germline ends came to 13 bases. The CDR3 is 14 amino acids. The germline CDR1 and CDR2 sequences are LGHNA and YNFKEQ. The source is a man between 60 and 70 years old in good health and CMV-seropositive. Sequenced material: PBMCs. The rearrangement uses TRBV4-2 and TRBJ1-5, with D maybe TRBD1 (5 bases). CDR3 loop: CASSPGGLAQPQHF. The DNA of the CDR3 is TGTGCCAGCAGCCCGGGGGGGTTGGCTCAGCCCCAGCATTTT.